Following are 7 T cell receptor beta chains from one sample sequenced in a study of blood T cell repertoires in COVID-19. Produced via immunoSEQ multiplex PCR; TCRdb's table is partial and in-frame only. The sample lists about 260,000 clones; around 90% were seen once. Sequenced: PBMCs or T cells enriched from blood (not recorded which). The receptor set was obtained from a middle-aged man who had been exposed to COVID-19.

The rearrangement uses TRBV7-2 and TRBJ1-1, with no clear D. Trimming removed 0 bases at V and 1 base at J, with 6 bases between. Per germline, CDR1 SGHTA and CDR2 FQGNSA. This CDR3 spans 14 amino acids. The CDR3: CASSLAGRNTEAFF. The CDR3 DNA reads as TGTGCCAGCAGCTTAGCTGGCAGGAACACTGAAGCTTTCTTT.

The J gene is TRBJ1-5, the V gene TRBV9, with D uncertain. CDR1 and CDR2 (germline): SGDLS, YYNGEE. The CDR3 sequence is 14 residues long. Trimming removed 4 bases at V and 4 bases at J, with 12 bases between. The CDR3 DNA reads as TGTGCCAGCAGCCCTAACCGGGGTAATCAGCCCCAGCATTTT. Amino acid sequence: CASSPNRGNQPQHF.

The chain carries TRBV30 and TRBJ1-5, with TRBD1 matching over 9 bases. V was pared by 0 bases and J by 3 bases, with 3 bases of the junction left unmatched. The CDR3 spans 15 residues. CDR1 is GTSNPN and CDR2 is SVGIG in the germline V gene (reference sequence). The CDR3 DNA reads TGTGCCTGGAGTGTACGGGACAGGGACAATCAGCCCCAGCATTTT. It specifies CAWSVRDRDNQPQHF. The complete variable domain, with remaining parts taken from reference TRBV30 and TRBJ1-5, reads SQTIHQWPATLVQPVGSPLSLECTVEGTSNPNLYWYRQAAGRGLQLLFYSVGIGQISSEVPQNLSASRPQDRQFILSSKKLLLSDSGFYLCAWSVRDRDNQPQHFGDGTRLSIL.

The V call is TRBV6-5, the J call TRBJ1-1; 7 bases map to TRBD1. CDR3 length equals 12 residues. The germline V gene has CDR1 MNHEY and CDR2 SVGAGI. With 6 bases clipped from V and 4 bases from J, the junction kept 2 bases outside the gene matches. CDR3 amino acids: CASRRDSTEAFF. CDR3 coding DNA: TGTGCCAGCAGAAGGGACAGCACTGAAGCTTTCTTT.

V and J are TRBV4-2 and TRBJ2-5; possible D gene TRBD2, 6 bases. CDR1 is LGHNA and CDR2 is YNFKEQ in the germline V gene. Trimming took 4 bases from V and 0 from J, leaving 12 bases between them. The CDR3 has 15 residues. The CDR3: CASSPSGGNQETQYF. DNA of the CDR3: TGTGCCAGCAGCCCTTCCGGAGGGAACCAAGAGACCCAGTACTTC.

In nucleotides, the CDR3 is TGTGCCAGCAGCCACGATCGGGGGATGAACACTGAAGCTTTCTTT. It yields the protein CASSHDRGMNTEAFF. The genes are TRBV4-2 and TRBJ1-1; the D gene is possibly TRBD1 (5 bases). Looked up from germline, CDR1 is LGHNA and CDR2 is YNFKEQ. V lost 3 bases, J lost 0 bases, and 11 bases lay in between. The CDR3 has 15 residues.

The CDR3 loop reads CASSLATGVYNEQFF. DNA for the CDR3: TGCGCCAGCAGCTTGGCGACAGGGGTCTACAATGAGCAGTTCTTC. The V and J genes are TRBV5-1 and TRBJ2-1; TRBD1 matches 8 bases. The CDR3 consists of 15 residues. The V gene end was trimmed by 0 bases and the J gene end by 3 bases; junction bases not matched to a gene: 2. Germline lookup yields CDR1 SGHRS and CDR2 YFSETQ.